This T cell receptor (beta chain) comes out of a study of T cell responses to AZD1222 COVID-19 vaccine. Findings and caveats of the study: Most donors were white British, females outnumbered males, and clonal diversity was possibly underestimated.

The CDR3 loop spans 11 amino acids. The germline V gene has CDR1 SGHVS and CDR2 FNYEAQ. TCRdb's copy holds only in-frame clones and misses some; the assay was immunoSEQ multiplex PCR. The table includes 80,000 to 95,000 clones, around nine tenths detected once. With respect to this clone: Its antigen is unknown. A read error may account for a junction end that differs from germline.

The sequences come from peripheral blood, collected on day 0 of MenACWY control vaccination. This TCR derives from an adult in good health. The chain carries TRBV7-6 and TRBJ1-5, with D perhaps matching TRBD1 (5 bases). CDR3 protein: CASSSSSGTYF. CDR3 coding DNA: TGTGCCAGCAGCTCTTCATCCGGGACCTATTTT.